The 18 T cell receptor beta chains given below trace back to one sample, sequenced in a study of blood T cell repertoires in COVID-19. Libraries were prepared by immunoSEQ multiplex PCR; TCRdb keeps only in-frame clonotypes and omits some of them. The sample holds some 270,000 clones, around nine tenths seen once. Specimen: peripheral blood. Receptors originate from a woman in her fifties or sixties who had recovered from COVID-19.

The chain is built from TRBV2 and TRBJ2-5; 13 bases map to TRBD2. From germline, CDR1 is SNHLY and CDR2 FYNNEI. V shed 4 bases, J shed 1 base, and the junction held 0 bases outside the gene matches. The CDR3 extends over 15 amino acids. Written as DNA, the CDR3 is TGTGCCAGCAGTGGGACTAGCGGGAGCCAAGAGACCCAGTACTTC. Residues: CASSGTSGSQETQYF.

V gene TRBV19 combines with J gene TRBJ2-6; TRBD1 agrees at 8 bases. CDR1 and CDR2 from the germline V gene are LNHDA and SQIVND (reference sequence). After removal of 5 bases from V and 0 bases from J, the junction contained 9 bases not matched to a gene. This CDR3 has 18 amino acids. CDR3 residues: CASSPWTGRISGANVLTF. CDR3 nucleotide sequence: TGTGCCAGTAGTCCGTGGACAGGGCGAATCTCTGGGGCCAACGTCCTGACTTTC. Combining the CDR3 with reference TRBV19 and TRBJ2-6 gives the whole variable domain DGGITQSPKYLFRKEGQNVTLSCEQNLNHDAMYWYRQDPGQGLRLIYYSQIVNDFQKGDIAEGYSVSREKKESFPLTVTSAQKNPTAFYLCASSPWTGRISGANVLTFGAGSRLTVL.

The rearrangement uses TRBV4-2 and TRBJ2-7, with 7 bases that match TRBD1. The J segment lost 4 bases and the V segment lost 4 bases, leaving 4 bases of the junction unmatched. Germline-derived CDR1 and CDR2 are LGHNA and YNFKEQ. This CDR3 contains 13 residues. CDR3 coding DNA: TGTGCCAGCAGCCTACGACAGGGATACGAGCAGTACTTC. Amino acids: CASSLRQGYEQYF.

The chain recombines TRBV6-5 with TRBJ2-3; TRBD1 agrees at 8 bases. V lost 6 bases to trimming and J lost 0 bases; unmatched junction nucleotides: 5. From germline, CDR1 is MNHEY and CDR2 SVGAGI. This CDR3 contains 15 residues. The CDR3 spells CASSPQGASTDTQYF. The CDR3 DNA reads TGTGCCAGCAGCCCCCAGGGGGCTAGCACAGATACGCAGTATTTT.

This clone was counted a few times. This chain uses TRBV5-1 with TRBJ1-1, with TRBD1 matching over 9 bases. Per the germline V gene, CDR1 is SGHRS and CDR2 is YFSETQ. The CDR3 has 15 residues. J gave up 1 base and V 4 bases, and 5 bases lay outside the gene matches. CDR3 DNA sequence: TGCGCCAGCAGCCCACTGACAGGGGGGAACACTGAAGCTTTCTTT. This codes for CASSPLTGGNTEAFF.

The rearrangement joins TRBV27 to TRBJ2-7; a weak D match, TRBD1 (6 bases). Trimming removed 3 bases at V and 3 bases at J, with 15 bases between. Germline V gene lookup returns CDR1 MNHEY and CDR2 SMNVEV (reference sequence). The CDR3 has 15 residues. The CDR3 bases are TGTGCCAGCAGTTTTCTGGAGGCAGGGGTCTACGAGCAGTACTTC. This translates into CASSFLEAGVYEQYF.

V and J are TRBV5-1 and TRBJ1-4; no firm D call. The germline V gene has CDR1 SGHRS and CDR2 YFSETQ. V lost 0 bases and J 8 bases, leaving 11 bases between the germline ends. CDR3 size: 14 residues. CDR3 sequence: CASSLVGPSEKLFF. DNA for the CDR3: TGCGCCAGCAGCTTGGTCGGGCCTAGCGAAAAACTGTTTTTT. Drawing the rest from reference TRBV5-1 and TRBJ1-4, the complete variable domain is KAGVTQTPRYLIKTRGQQVTLSCSPISGHRSVSWYQQTPGQGLQFLFEYFSETQRNKGNFPGRFSGRQFSNSRSEMNVSTLELGDSALYLCASSLVGPSEKLFFGSGTQLSVL.

V gene TRBV7-3 combines with J gene TRBJ2-7; 8 nucleotides line up with TRBD1. The CDR3 length is 13 residues. V trimming: 5 bases; J trimming: 5 bases; junction bases outside the gene matches: 5. The germline V gene encodes CDR1 SGHTA and CDR2 FQGTGA. The CDR3 sequence is CASSPDRDHEQYF. CDR3 DNA: TGTGCCAGCAGCCCGGACAGGGATCACGAGCAGTACTTC.

The J gene is TRBJ1-1, the V gene TRBV5-1, with D possibly matching TRBD1 (5 bases). Trimming removed 4 bases at V and 5 bases at J, with 15 bases between. In germline, CDR1 is SGHRS, CDR2 YFSETQ. CDR3 length equals 14 residues. Here the CDR3 DNA reads TGCGCCAGCAGCCAGCTGGGAAGGGGTACTGAAGCTTTCTTT. Translation: CASSQLGRGTEAFF.

The V call is TRBV7-2, the J call TRBJ2-7; TRBD2 matches at 15 bases. Trimming cost V 2 bases and J 5 bases; bases outside gene matches: 7. CDR3 length: 17 amino acids. Germline V gene lookup returns CDR1 SGHTA and CDR2 FQGNSA. DNA for the CDR3: TGTGCCAGCAGCTTATGGGGACTAGCGGGGGGTCTTCACGAGCAGTACTTC. This codes for CASSLWGLAGGLHEQYF.

The chain recombines TRBV14 with TRBJ1-4; 8 nucleotides align to TRBD1. The CDR3 spans 16 residues. Unmatched junction bases numbered 10, after V lost 2 bases and J lost 8 bases. The germline gives CDR1 SGHDN, CDR2 FVKESK. The CDR3 nucleotides read TGTGCCAGCAGCCAAAACCGGGACAGGTTCGGCGAAAAACTGTTTTTT. Protein product: CASSQNRDRFGEKLFF.

The genes are TRBV3-1 (or the pseudogene TRBV3-2) and TRBJ1-4, with 12 bases that match TRBD1. V was pared by 4 bases and J by 8 bases, with 2 bases of the junction left unmatched. The germline V gene has CDR1 LGHDT and CDR2 YNNKEL (reference sequence). The CDR3 has 14 residues. CDR3 in amino acids: CASSLGTGGEKLFF. CDR3 in DNA: TGTGCCAGCAGCCTAGGGACAGGGGGCGAAAAACTGTTTTTT.

As for this clone: This sample includes further DNA sequences coding for the same CDR3. This chain joins TRBV18 and TRBJ2-7, with 10 bases matching TRBD1. V lost 6 bases and J lost 4; bases outside the gene matches: 6. This CDR3 is built from 14 residues. The germline gives CDR1 KGHSH, CDR2 LQKENI. The CDR3 nucleotides are TGTGCCAGCTCCCCCGACAGGGGGCCGTACGAGCAGTACTTC. It yields the protein CASSPDRGPYEQYF.

The CDR3 DNA is TGTGCCAGCAGCTCCCACAGGGGTAGGGGAAGCGAGCAGTACTTC. This sequence encodes CASSSHRGRGSEQYF. This rearrangement joins TRBV5-4 to TRBJ2-7; 7 nucleotides match TRBD1. The J segment lost 6 bases and the V segment lost 3 bases, leaving 12 bases of the junction unmatched. Germline lookup yields CDR1 SGHNT and CDR2 YYREEE (reference sequence). This CDR3 comprises 15 residues.

This clone was seen just once. The genes are TRBV12-3 or TRBV12-4 and TRBJ1-2; D might be TRBD1 (6 bases). The CDR3 sequence is 12 residues long. The V and J ends lost 7 bases and 7 bases respectively, with 13 bases between them. CDR3 sequence: CASTVRGLGYTF. The CDR3 DNA follows: TGTGCCAGCACAGTCAGGGGTCTTGGCTACACCTTC.

The J gene is TRBJ2-3, the V gene TRBV25-1; 9 bases line up with TRBD1. The CDR3 sequence is 15 residues long. Germline CDR1 MGHDK, CDR2 SYGVNS. Unmatched junction bases numbered 6, after V lost 6 bases and J lost 2 bases. The CDR3 here is CASRGTGWVTDTQYF. The CDR3 nucleotides read TGTGCCAGCAGAGGGACAGGGTGGGTCACAGATACGCAGTATTTT.

V gene TRBV5-1 combines with J gene TRBJ2-1; 7 nucleotides agree with TRBD1. The CDR3 has 14 residues. Germline CDR1 SGHRS, CDR2 YFSETQ. With 0 bases clipped from V and 4 bases from J, the junction kept 1 base outside the gene matches. The CDR3 DNA is TGCGCCAGCAGCTTGGGACAGGGTTACAATGAGCAGTTCTTC. Translation gives CASSLGQGYNEQFF.

About this clone: At the DNA level, this CDR3 is encoded by other sequences in the same sample as well. This sequence joins TRBV4-3 and TRBJ2-2; D is undetermined. Germline assignment: CDR1 LGHNA and CDR2 YSLEER. CDR3 size: 13 residues. Trimming left V 2 bases short and J 1 base short, with 2 bases between. The CDR3 region has the DNA TGCGCCAGCAGCCAACTGAACACCGGGGAGCTGTTTTTT. This gives the protein CASSQLNTGELFF.